The 26 T cell receptor beta chains below come from one sample, sequenced in a study of cytomegalovirus exposure and HLA in healthy donors. Researchers ran the PCR with 60 Vbeta and 13 Jbeta primers. TCRdb's copy holds only in-frame clones and misses some; the assay was immunoSEQ multiplex PCR. Of some 57,000 clones listed, more than 70% are singletons. Source material: PBMCs. The receptor set was obtained from a man under 40 in good health and CMV-seropositive.

The chain recombines TRBV12-5 with TRBJ2-1; 8 nucleotides agree with TRBD1. This CDR3 contains 16 residues. Germline V gene lookup returns CDR1 LGHNT and CDR2 FRNRAP. The junction had 14 bases not matched to a gene; V was cut back by 5 bases and J by 8 bases. CDR3 sequence: CASGRTGPQAAYEQFF. The CDR3 bases are TGTGCTAGTGGTAGGACAGGGCCGCAAGCTGCATATGAGCAGTTCTTC.

The chain joins TRBV30 to TRBJ1-2; TRBD1 matches at 7 bases. The CDR3 consists of 13 residues. Germline CDR1 reads GTSNPN; CDR2 reads SVGIG (reference sequence). With 2 bases clipped from V and 5 bases from J, the junction kept 5 bases outside the gene matches. The CDR3 region has the DNA TGTGCCTGGAGTCCTGGACAGGCTTATGGCTACACCTTC. Translating gives CAWSPGQAYGYTF.

CDR3 sequence: CASSSRTATEAFF. CDR3 DNA: TGTGCCAGCAGTTCCAGGACAGCAACTGAAGCTTTCTTT. The chain recombines TRBV2 with TRBJ1-1, with D maybe TRBD1 (6 bases). The CDR3 contains 13 residues. The V end lost 5 bases, the J end lost 5 bases, and 12 bases lay between the germline ends. The V gene's germline CDR1 is SNHLY and CDR2 FYNNEI.

The V call is TRBV30, the J call TRBJ2-7, with 9 positions matching TRBD2. J lost 2 bases, V lost 1 base, and 6 bases had no gene match. CDR3 size: 15 residues. Germline lookup yields CDR1 GTSNPN and CDR2 SVGIG (reference sequence). The CDR3 coding sequence is TGTGCCTGGAGTGCCGCGACTAGCGGAACCTACGAGCAGTACTTC. Translated: CAWSAATSGTYEQYF.

The chain links TRBV7-2 to TRBJ1-2; D ambiguous. The CDR3 totals 14 residues. Trimming removed 0 bases from V and 9 bases from J, with 14 bases in between. Germline V gene sequence: CDR1 SGHTA, CDR2 FQGNSA. The CDR3 sequence: CASSLAATGDRYTF. The CDR3 DNA follows: TGTGCCAGCAGCTTAGCTGCGACCGGGGATCGCTACACCTTC.

The chain couples TRBV6-1 to TRBJ2-3; D might be TRBD2 (6 bases). V was trimmed by 5 bases and J by 2 bases, leaving 11 bases between them. This CDR3 is 14 amino acids long. Germline V gives CDR1 MNHNS, CDR2 SASEGT. The CDR3 DNA reads as TGTGCCAGCAGTTTAGCGGAGTCCACAGATACGCAGTATTTT. Its translation is CASSLAESTDTQYF.

The chain is built from TRBV2 and TRBJ2-7, with D unresolved. There are 13 residues in the CDR3. From germline, CDR1 is SNHLY and CDR2 FYNNEI. V gave up 7 bases and J gave up 1 base, with 11 bases separating them. This CDR3 reads CASIGSGSYEQYF. CDR3 nucleotides: TGTGCCAGCATAGGATCAGGATCCTACGAGCAGTACTTC.

This chain uses TRBV7-3 with TRBJ2-1, with 9 bases that match TRBD2. Germline lookup yields CDR1 SGHTA and CDR2 FQGTGA. Trimming took 5 bases from V and 8 from J; bases not matched to a gene: 10. The CDR3 is 15 residues long. CDR3 in amino acids: CASSPTGGRAYEQFF. The CDR3 region has the DNA TGTGCCAGCAGCCCCACGGGCGGGAGGGCCTATGAGCAGTTCTTC.

The V and J genes are TRBV7-3 and TRBJ1-5; D is unresolved. Germline assignment: CDR1 SGHTA and CDR2 FQGTGA. V was cut by 1 base and J by 7 bases, with 8 bases left in between. This CDR3 comprises 13 residues. Here the CDR3 DNA reads TGTGCCAGCAGCTTAATACCGGGGCAGCCCCAGCATTTT. This sequence encodes CASSLIPGQPQHF.

This chain links TRBV4-1 with TRBJ1-1; D remains ambiguous. The V and J ends lost 2 bases and 7 bases respectively, with 14 bases between them. The CDR3 covers 14 residues. CDR1 is MGHRA, CDR2 YSYEKL, per germline. The CDR3 protein is CASSQQGSFGEAFF. As DNA, the CDR3 is TGCGCCAGCAGCCAACAAGGGAGTTTCGGTGAAGCTTTCTTT.

The chain uses TRBV28 and TRBJ2-2; 9 nucleotides line up with TRBD2. The germline V gene encodes CDR1 MDHEN and CDR2 SYDVKM. CDR3 size: 15 residues. V lost 3 bases to trimming and J lost 6 bases; unmatched junction nucleotides: 5. This CDR3 reads CASSFSGSNPGELFF. As DNA, the CDR3 is TGTGCCAGCAGTTTTAGCGGGAGTAACCCCGGGGAGCTGTTTTTT.

This clone has just one count. This chain uses TRBV10-3 with TRBJ2-1; 8 bases align to TRBD2. The CDR3 extends over 16 amino acids. V lost 0 bases and J lost 1; bases outside the gene matches: 2. Germline V CDR1 and CDR2: ENHRY, SYGVKD. CDR3 sequence: CAISESGGRSYNEQFF. DNA for the CDR3: TGTGCCATCAGTGAGTCAGGCGGGAGGTCCTACAATGAGCAGTTCTTC.

V is TRBV9 and J is TRBJ1-1; possible D gene TRBD1, 5 bases. CDR1 and CDR2 from the germline V gene are SGDLS and YYNGEE. This CDR3 has 14 residues. With 1 base removed from V and 6 bases from J, the gap between germline ends came to 13 bases. CDR3 nucleotides: TGTGCCAGCAGCGTACGGGGGGGGTCGGCTGAAGCTTTCTTT. The encoded protein is CASSVRGGSAEAFF. The whole variable domain, remainder taken from reference TRBV9 and TRBJ1-1, is DSGVTQTPKHLITATGQRVTLRCSPRSGDLSVYWYQQSLDQGLQFLIQYYNGEERAKGNILERFSAQQFPDLHSELNLSSLELGDSALYFCASSVRGGSAEAFFGQGTRLTVV.

The chain employs TRBV30 and TRBJ1-1; D perhaps matches TRBD1 (6 bases). In germline, CDR1 is GTSNPN, CDR2 SVGIG (reference sequence). The CDR3 is 12 residues long. Deletions cut 5 bases from V and 3 bases from J, with 10 bases between. The CDR3 loop reads CAWEGGDTEAFF. CDR3 nucleotide sequence: TGTGCCTGGGAGGGGGGGGACACTGAAGCTTTCTTT.

This clone appeared once. V usage is TRBV5-8 and J usage is TRBJ1-5; 7 bases match TRBD1. The CDR3 extends over 14 amino acids. Germline V lookup: CDR1 SGHTS, CDR2 YDEGEE. The V gene end was trimmed by 1 base and the J gene end by 6 bases; junction bases not matched to a gene: 4. The CDR3 loop is CASSLLRGRQPQHF. CDR3 coding DNA: TGTGCCAGCAGCTTGTTAAGGGGGCGTCAGCCCCAGCATTTT.

A few counts support this clone. This chain connects TRBV6-6 to TRBJ2-1; D gene ambiguous. V lost 0 bases, J lost 9 bases, and 15 bases lay in between. This CDR3 has 15 amino acids. Germline CDR1 and CDR2: MNHNY and SVGAGI (reference sequence). CDR3 sequence (DNA): TGTGCCAGCAGTTACTCAAGTGCCCAGGTTGGTGAGCAGTTCTTC. Amino acid sequence: CASSYSSAQVGEQFF.

CDR3 protein: CASRMGGNQPQHF. CDR3 coding DNA: TGTGCCAGCAGGATGGGAGGGAATCAGCCCCAGCATTTT. This chain links TRBV6-5 with TRBJ1-5, with D uncertain. Germline V gene lookup returns CDR1 MNHEY and CDR2 SVGAGI. This CDR3 comprises 13 residues. Trimming left V 6 bases short and J 4 bases short, with 10 bases between.

The rearrangement joins TRBV19 to TRBJ2-7; 10 bases fit TRBD1. Trimming cost V 5 bases and J 3 bases; bases outside gene matches: 7. CDR3 length equals 15 residues. Germline V gene data show CDR1 as LNHDA and CDR2 as SQIVND (reference sequence). The CDR3 sequence is CASSFTGTGDYEQYF. The CDR3 nucleotides read TGTGCCAGTAGTTTTACCGGGACAGGGGACTACGAGCAGTACTTC.

The genes are TRBV6-1 and TRBJ1-5; D unresolved. V shed 2 bases and J shed 5 bases, with 7 bases lying between them. CDR3 size: 13 residues. Germline values: CDR1 MNHNS, CDR2 SASEGT. Here the CDR3 reads CASSERTDQPQHF. CDR3 nucleotides: TGTGCCAGCAGTGAACGGACTGATCAGCCCCAGCATTTT.

This clone is a singleton in its sample. This rearrangement joins TRBV7-2 to TRBJ1-5, with unresolved D. CDR3 size: 19 residues. Germline values: CDR1 SGHTA, CDR2 FQGNSA. Trimming pared 0 bases from V and 0 bases from J, leaving 18 bases between. CDR3 residues: CASSLANYRGRNSNQPQHF. CDR3 coding DNA: TGTGCCAGCAGCTTAGCCAATTACCGCGGCAGAAATAGCAATCAGCCCCAGCATTTT. The entire variable domain, with the rest obtained from reference TRBV7-2 and TRBJ1-5, is as follows: GAGVSQSPSNKVTEKGKDVELRCDPISGHTALYWYRQSLGQGLEFLIYFQGNSAPDKSGLPSDRFSAERTGGSVSTLTIQRTQQEDSAVYLCASSLANYRGRNSNQPQHFGDGTRLSIL.

This clone was detected once. The chain employs TRBV7-2 and TRBJ1-5; 7 nucleotides match TRBD1. Trimming cost V 5 bases and J 5 bases; bases outside gene matches: 3. The CDR3 length is 13 residues. Germline V CDR1 and CDR2: SGHTA, FQGNSA. The CDR3 is CASSADRDQPQHF. Here the CDR3 DNA reads TGTGCCAGCAGCGCAGACAGGGATCAGCCCCAGCATTTT.

This clone showed up just a few times. The V gene is TRBV5-1, the J gene TRBJ1-4, with a tentative D call TRBD1 (5 bases). Trimming shortened V by 4 bases and J by 5 bases, and 9 bases separated the two germline ends. Germline CDR1 and CDR2: SGHRS and YFSETQ. This CDR3 has 13 amino acids. CDR3 sequence reads: CASSPGVNEKLFF. The DNA for the CDR3 is TGCGCCAGCAGCCCGGGGGTGAATGAAAAACTGTTTTTT. The variable domain in full, completed from reference TRBV5-1 and TRBJ1-4, reads KAGVTQTPRYLIKTRGQQVTLSCSPISGHRSVSWYQQTPGQGLQFLFEYFSETQRNKGNFPGRFSGRQFSNSRSEMNVSTLELGDSALYLCASSPGVNEKLFFGSGTQLSVL.

This clone has more than one count but fewer than ten. J is TRBJ2-7 and V is TRBV5-6; D is ambiguous. There are 13 residues in the CDR3. Trimming removed 0 bases from V and 0 bases from J, with 4 bases in between. The germline gives CDR1 SGHDT, CDR2 YYEEEE. CDR3 protein: CASSLGASYEQYF. The CDR3 DNA reads as TGTGCCAGCAGCTTGGGGGCCTCCTACGAGCAGTACTTC. The full variable domain, its missing parts supplied by reference TRBV5-6 and TRBJ2-7, is DAGVTQSPTHLIKTRGQQVTLRCSPKSGHDTVSWYQQALGQGPQFIFQYYEEEERQRGNFPDRFSGHQFPNYSSELNVNALLLGDSALYLCASSLGASYEQYFGPGTRLTVT.

This chain uses TRBV5-4 with TRBJ2-5, with D possibly TRBD2 on 7 matching bases. Germline V gene sequence: CDR1 SGHNT, CDR2 YYREEE (reference sequence). The CDR3 runs 15 residues. Between the trimmed V and J ends, which lost 6 bases and 5 bases, there was a span of 20 bases. This CDR3 is CASTPQSGGRETQYF. The CDR3 nucleotides are TGTGCCAGCACCCCGCAGTCGGGGGGCAGGGAGACCCAGTACTTC.

The V gene is TRBV18, the J gene TRBJ1-6; no clear D. V was clipped by 2 bases and J by 6 bases, with 11 bases between them. Germline-derived CDR1 and CDR2 are KGHSH and LQKENI. The CDR3 loop spans 15 amino acids. The CDR3 DNA follows: TGTGCCAGCTCACCAGACTTGACGGCTAATTCACCCCTCCACTTT. Its protein product is CASSPDLTANSPLHF.

This chain links TRBV4-3 with TRBJ2-2; TRBD2 agrees at 7 bases. This CDR3 is built from 16 residues. The trim removed 6 bases at V and 6 bases at J, leaving 13 bases unmatched. The germline CDR1 and CDR2 sequences are LGHNA and YSLEER. DNA for the CDR3: TGCGCCAGCAGTCAGACGGGGGGAGGGGCCTCCGGGGAGCTGTTTTTT. It translates to CASSQTGGGASGELFF.